This TCR beta chain was captured by sequencing in a study of blood T cell repertoires in COVID-19. Turning to the study itself: The origin of the acute and convalescent COVID-19 samples was the United States, Italy and Spain. PBMCs, B-cell-depleted T cells, or T cells provided the cDNA or gDNA that made up the material.

Germline CDR1 MGHRA, CDR2 YSYEKL. The V end lost 3 bases, the J end lost 7 bases, and 13 bases lay between the germline ends. This CDR3 contains 14 residues. Per the study methods: Estimation of nucleated cell counts relied on the amplification of reference gene primers. The assay was immunoSEQ multiplex PCR, and TCRdb's table has in-frame clones only and misses some. V and J calls and clone size are those listed in that table; D and trimming were worked out from the DNA. The sample yields some 200,000 clones, around 84% seen once. The J gene is TRBJ1-3, the V gene TRBV4-1; unclear D gene. This TCR derives from a man in his thirties or forties with active or convalescent COVID-19. Input material: peripheral blood. CDR3 amino acids: CASSQDGVSNTIYF. DNA of the CDR3: TGCGCCAGCAGCCAGGATGGAGTGTCGAACACCATATATTTT.